This T cell receptor (beta chain) was retrieved from a study of Ad26.COV2.S vaccination and SARS-CoV-2 variants. Study-wide context: Sample donor was a member of the COV1001 Ad26.COV2.S trial arm. Findings and limits, study-wide: Analyses of TCR breadth and depth may have underestimated total T cell responses. Recipients of either vaccine or placebo displayed similar breadth of non-spike TCRs.

This CDR3 has 10 amino acids. Germline V gene sequence: CDR1 MNHNY, CDR2 SVGAGI (reference sequence). V lost 8 bases and J lost 5, with 4 bases in between. The method was immunoSEQ multiplex PCR; TCRdb's version includes in-frame clones alone and lacks a portion of them. This table has approximately 280,000 clones, 80% to 90% appearing once. With respect to this clone: Its antigen is still unknown.

The treatment is: 15 to 20 received Ad26.COV2.S at low or high dose, single or two shots; a few received placebo; per-sample allocation not given. Following the first vaccine or placebo injection, samples were taken on day 63. The individual, an adult aged 18-55 years, was a donor in Boston. This receptor was identified in a person between 18 and 59 years old who received the Ad26.COV2.S COVID-19 vaccine or a placebo. Sequenced material: peripheral blood, taken in a trial of Ad26.COV2.S vaccine versus placebo. The chain uses TRBV6-6 and TRBJ2-1, with unresolved D. CDR3 DNA sequence: TGTGCCAGCGGAAACAATGAGCAGTTCTTC. Translating gives CASGNNEQFF.